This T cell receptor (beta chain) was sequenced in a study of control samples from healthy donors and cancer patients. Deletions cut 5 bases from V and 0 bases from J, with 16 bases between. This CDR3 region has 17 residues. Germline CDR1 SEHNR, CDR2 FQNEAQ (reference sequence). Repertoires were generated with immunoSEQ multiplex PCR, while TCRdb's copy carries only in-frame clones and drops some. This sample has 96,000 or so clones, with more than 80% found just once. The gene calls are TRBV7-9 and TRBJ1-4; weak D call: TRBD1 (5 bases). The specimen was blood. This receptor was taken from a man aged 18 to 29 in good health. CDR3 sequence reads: CASSPPEGSPTNEKLFF. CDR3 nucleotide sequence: TGTGCCAGCAGCCCCCCGGAGGGGAGCCCAACTAATGAAAAACTGTTTTTT.